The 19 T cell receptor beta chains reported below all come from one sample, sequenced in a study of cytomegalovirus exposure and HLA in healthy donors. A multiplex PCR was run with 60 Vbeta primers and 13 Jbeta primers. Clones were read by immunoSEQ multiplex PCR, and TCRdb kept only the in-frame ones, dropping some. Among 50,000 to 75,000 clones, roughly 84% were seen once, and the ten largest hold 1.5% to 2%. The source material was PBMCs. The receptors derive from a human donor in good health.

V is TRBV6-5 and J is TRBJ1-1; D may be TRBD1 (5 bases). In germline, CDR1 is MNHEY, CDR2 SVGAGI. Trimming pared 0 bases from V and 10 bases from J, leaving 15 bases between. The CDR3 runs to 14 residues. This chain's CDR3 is CASSYSNGARVAFF. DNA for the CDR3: TGTGCCAGCAGTTACTCGAATGGGGCCCGGGTAGCTTTCTTT.

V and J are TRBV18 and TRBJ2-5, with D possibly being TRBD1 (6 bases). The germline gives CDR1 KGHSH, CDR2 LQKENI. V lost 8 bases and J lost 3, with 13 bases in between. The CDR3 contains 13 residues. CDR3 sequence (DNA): TGTGCCAGCACTGTGGGGGCCGAAGAGACCCAGTACTTC. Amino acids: CASTVGAEETQYF.

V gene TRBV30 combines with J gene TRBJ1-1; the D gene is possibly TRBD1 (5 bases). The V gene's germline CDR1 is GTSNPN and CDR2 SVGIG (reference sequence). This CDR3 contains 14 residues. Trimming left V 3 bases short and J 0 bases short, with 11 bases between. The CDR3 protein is CAWSRRGLNTEAFF. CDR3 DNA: TGTGCCTGGAGCAGGAGGGGATTGAACACTGAAGCTTTCTTT.

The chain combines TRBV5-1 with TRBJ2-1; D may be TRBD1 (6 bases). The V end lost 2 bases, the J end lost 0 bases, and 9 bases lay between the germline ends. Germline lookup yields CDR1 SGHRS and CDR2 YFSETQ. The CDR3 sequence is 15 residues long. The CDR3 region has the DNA TGCGCCAGCAGCTTAGAAGGGGGCTCCTACAATGAGCAGTTCTTC. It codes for CASSLEGGSYNEQFF.

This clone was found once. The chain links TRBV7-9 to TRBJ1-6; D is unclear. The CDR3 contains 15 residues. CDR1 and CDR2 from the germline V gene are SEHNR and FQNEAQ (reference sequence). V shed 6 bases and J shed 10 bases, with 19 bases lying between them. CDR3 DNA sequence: TGTGCCAGCAGTCCGATCGGGGATAGCGGGTCACCCCTCCACTTT. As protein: CASSPIGDSGSPLHF.

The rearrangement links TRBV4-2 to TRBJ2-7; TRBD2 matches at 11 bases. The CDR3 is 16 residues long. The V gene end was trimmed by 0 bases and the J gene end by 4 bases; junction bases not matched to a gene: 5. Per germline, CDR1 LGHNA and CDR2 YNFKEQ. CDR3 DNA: TGTGCCAGCAGCCAAGATTCGACTAGCGGGATGTACGAGCAGTACTTC. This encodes CASSQDSTSGMYEQYF.

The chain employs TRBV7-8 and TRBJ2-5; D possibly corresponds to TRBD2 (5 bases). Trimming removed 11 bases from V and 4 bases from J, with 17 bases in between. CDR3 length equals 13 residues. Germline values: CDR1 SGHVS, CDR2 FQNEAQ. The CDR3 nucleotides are TGTGCCGGCCGGGATCCGGGCAGAGAGACCCAGTACTTC. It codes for CAGRDPGRETQYF.

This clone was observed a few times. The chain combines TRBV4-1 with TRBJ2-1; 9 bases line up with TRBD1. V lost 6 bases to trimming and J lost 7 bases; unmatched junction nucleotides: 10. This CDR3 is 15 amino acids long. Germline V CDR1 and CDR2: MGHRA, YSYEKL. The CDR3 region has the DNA TGCGCCAGCAGGTTCACAGGGGGCCTGGCGAATGAGCAGTTCTTC. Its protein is CASRFTGGLANEQFF.

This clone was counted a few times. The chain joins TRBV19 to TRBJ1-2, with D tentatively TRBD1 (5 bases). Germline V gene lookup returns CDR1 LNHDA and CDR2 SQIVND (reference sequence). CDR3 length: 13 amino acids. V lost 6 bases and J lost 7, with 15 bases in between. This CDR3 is CASSPFRVLGYTF. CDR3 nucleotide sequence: TGTGCCAGTAGCCCTTTCAGGGTTCTTGGCTACACCTTC. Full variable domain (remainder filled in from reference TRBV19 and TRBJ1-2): DGGITQSPKYLFRKEGQNVTLSCEQNLNHDAMYWYRQDPGQGLRLIYYSQIVNDFQKGDIAEGYSVSREKKESFPLTVTSAQKNPTAFYLCASSPFRVLGYTFGSGTRLTVV.

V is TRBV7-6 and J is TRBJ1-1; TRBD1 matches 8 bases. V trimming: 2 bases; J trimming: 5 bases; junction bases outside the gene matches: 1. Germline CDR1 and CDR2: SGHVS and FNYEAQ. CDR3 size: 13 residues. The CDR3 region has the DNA TGTGCCAGCAGCTTAACAGGGGGAACTGAAGCTTTCTTT. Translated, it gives CASSLTGGTEAFF.

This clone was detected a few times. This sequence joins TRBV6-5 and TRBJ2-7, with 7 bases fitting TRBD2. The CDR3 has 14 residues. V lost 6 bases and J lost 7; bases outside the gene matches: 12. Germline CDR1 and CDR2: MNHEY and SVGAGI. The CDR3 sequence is CASRTPGGSGEQYF. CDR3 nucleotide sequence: TGTGCCAGCAGGACGCCGGGGGGTTCCGGGGAGCAGTACTTC.

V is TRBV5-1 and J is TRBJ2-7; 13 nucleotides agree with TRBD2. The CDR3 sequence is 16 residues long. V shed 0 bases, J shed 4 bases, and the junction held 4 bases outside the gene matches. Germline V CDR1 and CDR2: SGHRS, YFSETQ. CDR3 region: CASSLGLAGGPYEQYF. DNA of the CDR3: TGCGCCAGCAGCTTGGGACTAGCGGGAGGACCTTACGAGCAGTACTTC. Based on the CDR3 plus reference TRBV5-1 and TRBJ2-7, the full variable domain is KAGVTQTPRYLIKTRGQQVTLSCSPISGHRSVSWYQQTPGQGLQFLFEYFSETQRNKGNFPGRFSGRQFSNSRSEMNVSTLELGDSALYLCASSLGLAGGPYEQYFGPGTRLTVT.

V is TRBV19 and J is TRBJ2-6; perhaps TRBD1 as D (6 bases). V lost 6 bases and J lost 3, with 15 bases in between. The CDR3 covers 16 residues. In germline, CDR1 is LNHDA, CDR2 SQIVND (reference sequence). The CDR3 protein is CASRSSTGFGANVLTF. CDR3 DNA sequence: TGTGCCAGTAGATCCTCTACAGGGTTTGGGGCCAACGTCCTGACTTTC. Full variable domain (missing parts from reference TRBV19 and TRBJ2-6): DGGITQSPKYLFRKEGQNVTLSCEQNLNHDAMYWYRQDPGQGLRLIYYSQIVNDFQKGDIAEGYSVSREKKESFPLTVTSAQKNPTAFYLCASRSSTGFGANVLTFGAGSRLTVL.

The CDR3 DNA reads TGTGCCAGCAGCGTACATCGGGGGGGCTTCACAGATACGCAGTATTTT. Amino acids: CASSVHRGGFTDTQYF. The rearrangement joins TRBV9 to TRBJ2-3, with 8 nucleotides matching TRBD2. Trimming at V came to 1 base and at J to 2 bases, leaving 6 bases not matched to a gene. Germline V lookup: CDR1 SGDLS, CDR2 YYNGEE. The CDR3 has 16 amino acids. The variable domain in full, with the rest retrieved from reference TRBV9 and TRBJ2-3, is DSGVTQTPKHLITATGQRVTLRCSPRSGDLSVYWYQQSLDQGLQFLIQYYNGEERAKGNILERFSAQQFPDLHSELNLSSLELGDSALYFCASSVHRGGFTDTQYFGPGTRLTVL.

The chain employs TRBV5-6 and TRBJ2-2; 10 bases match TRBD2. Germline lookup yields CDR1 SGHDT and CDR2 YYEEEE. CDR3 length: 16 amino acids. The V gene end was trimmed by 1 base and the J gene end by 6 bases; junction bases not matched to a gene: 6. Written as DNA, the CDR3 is TGTGCCAGCAGCTTGCTAGCGGGAGAAAGAGCCGGGGAGCTGTTTTTT. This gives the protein CASSLLAGERAGELFF.

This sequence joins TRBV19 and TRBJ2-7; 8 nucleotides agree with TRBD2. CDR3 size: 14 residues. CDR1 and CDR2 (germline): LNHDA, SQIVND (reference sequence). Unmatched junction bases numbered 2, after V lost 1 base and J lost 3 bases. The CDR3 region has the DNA TGTGCCAGTAGTATAGCGAGCGGGAGCTACGAGCAGTACTTC. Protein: CASSIASGSYEQYF.

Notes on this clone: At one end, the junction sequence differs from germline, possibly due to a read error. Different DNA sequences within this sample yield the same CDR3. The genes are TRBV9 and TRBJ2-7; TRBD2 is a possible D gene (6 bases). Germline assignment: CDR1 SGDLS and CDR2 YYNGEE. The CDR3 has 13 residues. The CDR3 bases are TGCGCCAGCAGCGTAGCGGAGGGGTACGAGCAGTACTTT. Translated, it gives CASSVAEGYEQYF.

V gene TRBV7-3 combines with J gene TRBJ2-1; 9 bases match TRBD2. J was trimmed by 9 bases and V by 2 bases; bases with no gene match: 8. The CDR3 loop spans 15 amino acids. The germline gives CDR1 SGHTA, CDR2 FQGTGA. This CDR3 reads CASSLGAGGPFEQFF. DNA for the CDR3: TGTGCCAGCAGCTTAGGGGCGGGAGGGCCATTTGAGCAGTTCTTC.

The CDR3 bases are TGTGCCAGCAGTTCAGGCCCGAGCAATCAGCCCCAGCATTTT. Amino acids: CASSSGPSNQPQHF. The rearrangement joins TRBV28 to TRBJ1-5; D is unresolved. The V end lost 4 bases, the J end lost 1 base, and 8 bases lay between the germline ends. Germline V CDR1 and CDR2: MDHEN, SYDVKM. The CDR3 loop spans 14 amino acids.